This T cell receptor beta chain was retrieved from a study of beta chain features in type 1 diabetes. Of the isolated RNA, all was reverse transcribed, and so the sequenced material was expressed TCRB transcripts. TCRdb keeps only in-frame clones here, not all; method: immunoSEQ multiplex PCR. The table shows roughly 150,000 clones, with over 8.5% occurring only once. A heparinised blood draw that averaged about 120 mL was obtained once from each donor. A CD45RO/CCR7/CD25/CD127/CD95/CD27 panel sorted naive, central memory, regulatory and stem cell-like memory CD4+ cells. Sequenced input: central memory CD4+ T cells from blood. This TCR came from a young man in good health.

CDR3 loop: CASRSIAGGPQETQYF. DNA for the CDR3: TGTGCCAGCAGATCAATAGCGGGGGGCCCGCAAGAGACCCAGTACTTC. This chain connects TRBV7-2 to TRBJ2-5; 10 nucleotides match TRBD2. There are 16 residues in the CDR3. The germline V gene encodes CDR1 SGHTA and CDR2 FQGNSA. Germline trimming cut 6 bases from V and 2 bases from J; bases unmatched to any gene: 9.